This is a list of T cell receptor beta chains from one sample in a study of CD8 T cells in ankylosing spondylitis. From the 5' RACE reads, TCRdb called clonotypes with MiXCR, one entry per CDR3 protein. The table lists 150,000 to 200,000 distinct CDR3 sequences, approximately 13% of them singletons. Sequenced: blood, either unsorted or a sorted T cell fraction (not recorded which). The receptors were sampled from a female donor with ankylosing spondylitis or in good health (not recorded which). Each CDR3 is given with its conserved first and last residue. D genes are given only for firm matches. Where a row states a size, it is once, few, many or the class of an expanded clone; other rows omit it.

many	TRBJ2-2	TRBV12-3/TRBV12-4	TRBD2	TGTGCCAGCAGTGGTAGCGGGACCAACACCGGGGAGCTGTTTTTT	CASSGSGTNTGELFF
few	TRBJ1-1	TRBV12-3/TRBV12-4	TRBD1	TGTGCCAGCAGTCCCCGGACAGGGAGTCTGAACACTGAAGCTTTCTTT	CASSPRTGSLNTEAFF
many	TRBJ1-1	TRBV11-2	-	TGTGCCAGCAGCTTAGAGGCATCTGTTGAAGCTTTCTTT	CASSLEASVEAFF
-	TRBJ2-1	TRBV7-6	TRBD1	TGTGCCAGCAGCTTAGCGGTTGCAGGGGGTGGTGAGCAGTTCTTC	CASSLAVAGGGEQFF
-	TRBJ2-3	TRBV5-1	-	TGCGCCAGCAGCCCTGTACAGGGTTCCACAGATACGCAGTATTTT	CASSPVQGSTDTQYF
-	TRBJ2-5	TRBV12-3/TRBV12-4	-	TGTGCCAGCAGTGACCCACCGGAGACCCAGTACTTC	CASSDPPETQYF
many	TRBJ1-1	TRBV20-1	-	TGCAGTGCCCAGGCAGGGCCGGATCCGGCAGCCCTTGAAGCTTTCTTT	CSAQAGPDPAALEAFF
-	TRBJ2-3	TRBV20-1	-	TGCAGTGCTAGAGTACCACCGGGAGCAGCGGTCCCAGATACGCAGTATTTT	CSARVPPGAAVPDTQYF
many	TRBJ1-1	TRBV6-1	-	TGTGCCAGCAGTCGCACAACTTGGGACACTGAAGCTTTCTTT	CASSRTTWDTEAFF
many	TRBJ1-6	TRBV12-3/TRBV12-4	-	TGTGCCAGCAGTTTGCATAGCTCCTATAATTCACCCCTCCACTTT	CASSLHSSYNSPLHF
many	TRBJ2-5	TRBV29-1	-	TGCAGCGAAACAGGTTTGCAAGAGACCCAGTACTTC	CSETGLQETQYF
few	TRBJ1-1	TRBV29-1	-	TGCAGCGTAGCACAATCACCCGACACTGAAGCTTTCTTT	CSVAQSPDTEAFF
many	TRBJ2-7	TRBV29-1	TRBD1	TGCAGCGTTGGGACAGGTAATCCCTACGAGCAGTACTTC	CSVGTGNPYEQYF
many	TRBJ2-1	TRBV2	TRBD2	TGTGCCAGCAGCCACTCCGGGACTAGCGGGATTAGCTCCTACAATGAGCAGTTCTTC	CASSHSGTSGISSYNEQFF
many	TRBJ1-5	TRBV6-5	TRBD1	TGTGCCAGCAGTTCCGGGACAGGGATATTTCAGCCCCAGCATTTT	CASSSGTGIFQPQHF